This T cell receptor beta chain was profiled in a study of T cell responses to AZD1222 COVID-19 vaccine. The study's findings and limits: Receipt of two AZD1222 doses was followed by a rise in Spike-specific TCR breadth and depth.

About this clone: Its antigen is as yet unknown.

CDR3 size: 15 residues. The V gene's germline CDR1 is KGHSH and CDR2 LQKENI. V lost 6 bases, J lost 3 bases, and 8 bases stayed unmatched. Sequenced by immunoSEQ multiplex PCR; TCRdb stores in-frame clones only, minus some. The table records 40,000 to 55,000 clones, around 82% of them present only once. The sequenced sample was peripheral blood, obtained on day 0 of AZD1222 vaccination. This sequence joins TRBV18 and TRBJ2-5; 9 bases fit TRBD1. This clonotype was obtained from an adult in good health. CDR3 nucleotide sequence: TGTGCCAGCTCGCGAATGCGGACAGGGGAAGAGACCCAGTACTTC. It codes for CASSRMRTGEETQYF.